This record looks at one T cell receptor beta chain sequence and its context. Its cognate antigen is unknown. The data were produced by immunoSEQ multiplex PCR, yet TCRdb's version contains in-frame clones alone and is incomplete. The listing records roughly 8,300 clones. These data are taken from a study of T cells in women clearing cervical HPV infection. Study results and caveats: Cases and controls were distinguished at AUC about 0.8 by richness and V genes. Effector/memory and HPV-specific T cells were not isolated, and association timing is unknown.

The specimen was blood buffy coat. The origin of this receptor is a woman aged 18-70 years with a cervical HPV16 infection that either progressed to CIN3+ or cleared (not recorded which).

The DNA read from the CDR3 is TGTGCCAGCAGCTTAGTACGGACAGGGGGTTCACCA. Its translation: CASSLVRTGGSP. From start to end, the CDR3 is CASSLVRTGGSPLFF. The chain couples TRBV11-2 to TRBJ1-4; 10 nucleotides match TRBD1. The read terminates 3 residues ahead of where the CDR3 ends, so the germline J gene completes it. The CDR3 is 15 amino acids. The germline V gene has CDR1 SGHAT and CDR2 FQNNGV.